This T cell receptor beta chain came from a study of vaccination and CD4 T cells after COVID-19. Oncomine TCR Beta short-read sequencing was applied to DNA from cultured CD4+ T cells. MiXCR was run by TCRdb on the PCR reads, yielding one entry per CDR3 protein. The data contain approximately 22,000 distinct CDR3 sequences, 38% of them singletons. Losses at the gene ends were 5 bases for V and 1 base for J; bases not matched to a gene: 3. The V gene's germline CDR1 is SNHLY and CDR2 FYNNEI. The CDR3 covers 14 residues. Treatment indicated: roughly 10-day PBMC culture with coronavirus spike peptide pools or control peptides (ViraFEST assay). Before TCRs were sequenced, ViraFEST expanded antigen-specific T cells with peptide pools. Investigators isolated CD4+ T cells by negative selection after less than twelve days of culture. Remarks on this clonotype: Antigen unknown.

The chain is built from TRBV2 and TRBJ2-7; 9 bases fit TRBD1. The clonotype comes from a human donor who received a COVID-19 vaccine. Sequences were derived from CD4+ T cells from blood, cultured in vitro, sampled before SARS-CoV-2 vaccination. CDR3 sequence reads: CASSPGQGSYEQYF. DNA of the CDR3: TGTGCCAGCAGTCCGGGACAGGGTTCCTACGAGCAGTACTTC.